The subject of this entry is one T cell receptor beta chain. The entry originates in a study of blood T cell repertoires in COVID-19. At the level of the study: From T cells, B-cell-depleted T cells, or PBMCs came the material, which was cDNA or gDNA.

The authors' processing: Amplification of reference gene primers provided the estimated nucleated cell counts. Repertoires were generated with immunoSEQ multiplex PCR, while TCRdb's copy carries only in-frame clones and drops some. The V and J calls and clone size were taken over from that table, and D and trimming were inferred from the DNA. This sample has some 490,000 clones, with less than 90% found just once. Participants came from about 24 US areas, aged about 18 to 89 years. Cohorts were assigned according to the clinical history that participants reported. This CDR3 has 13 amino acids. The trim removed 5 bases at V and 8 bases at J, leaving 7 bases unmatched. The germline gives CDR1 LGHDT, CDR2 YNNKEL (reference sequence).

This sequence was found in a woman aged 55-69 years who had recovered from COVID-19. Material for sequencing was PBMCs or T cells enriched from blood (not recorded which). The chain carries TRBV3-1 (or the pseudogene TRBV3-2) and TRBJ2-3, with TRBD2 matching 7 bases. In DNA form, the CDR3 reads TGTGCCAGCAGCAGAAGTGGGGAGGGTACGCAGTATTTT. It yields the protein CASSRSGEGTQYF.